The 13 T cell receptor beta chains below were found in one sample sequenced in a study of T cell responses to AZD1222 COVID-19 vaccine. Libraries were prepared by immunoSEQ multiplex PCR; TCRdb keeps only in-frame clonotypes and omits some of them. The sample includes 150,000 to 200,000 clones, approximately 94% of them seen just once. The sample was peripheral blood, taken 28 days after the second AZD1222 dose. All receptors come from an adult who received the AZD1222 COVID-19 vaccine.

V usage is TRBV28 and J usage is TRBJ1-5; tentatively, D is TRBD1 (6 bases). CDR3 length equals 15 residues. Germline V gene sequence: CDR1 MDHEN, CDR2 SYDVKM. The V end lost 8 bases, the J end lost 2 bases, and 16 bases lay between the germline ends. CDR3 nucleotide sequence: TGTGCCAGCCAGCAGAACAGGGTTGGCAATCAGCCCCAGCATTTT. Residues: CASQQNRVGNQPQHF.

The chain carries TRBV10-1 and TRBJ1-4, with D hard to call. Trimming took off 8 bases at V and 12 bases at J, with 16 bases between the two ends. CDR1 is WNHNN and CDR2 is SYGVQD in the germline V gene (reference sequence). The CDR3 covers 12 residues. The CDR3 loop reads CASGNWAAELFF. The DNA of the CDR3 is TGCGCCAGCGGCAACTGGGCCGCGGAACTGTTTTTT.

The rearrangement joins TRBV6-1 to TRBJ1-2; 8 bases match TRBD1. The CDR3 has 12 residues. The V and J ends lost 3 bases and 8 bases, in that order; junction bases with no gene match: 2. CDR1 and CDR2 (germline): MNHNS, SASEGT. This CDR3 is CASSETGEGYTF. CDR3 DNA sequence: TGTGCCAGCAGTGAGACAGGGGAAGGCTACACCTTC.

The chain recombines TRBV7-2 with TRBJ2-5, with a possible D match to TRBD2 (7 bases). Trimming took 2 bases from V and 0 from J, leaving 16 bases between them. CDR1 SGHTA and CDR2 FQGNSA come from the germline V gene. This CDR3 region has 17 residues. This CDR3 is CASSLYFGGPYQETQYF. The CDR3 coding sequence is TGTGCCAGCAGCTTATATTTCGGGGGGCCGTACCAAGAGACCCAGTACTTC.

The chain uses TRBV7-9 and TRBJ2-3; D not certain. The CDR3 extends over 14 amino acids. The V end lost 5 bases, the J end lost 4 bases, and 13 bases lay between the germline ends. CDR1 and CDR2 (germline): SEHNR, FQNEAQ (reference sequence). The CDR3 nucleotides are TGTGCCAGCAGCGGAACCGCTACCGCAGATACGCAGTATTTT. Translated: CASSGTATADTQYF.

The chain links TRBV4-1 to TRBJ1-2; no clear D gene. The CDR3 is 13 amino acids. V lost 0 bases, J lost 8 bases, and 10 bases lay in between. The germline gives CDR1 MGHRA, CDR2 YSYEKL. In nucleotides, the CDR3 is TGCGCCAGCAGCCAAGATGGGTTTTGGGGCTACACCTTC. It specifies CASSQDGFWGYTF.

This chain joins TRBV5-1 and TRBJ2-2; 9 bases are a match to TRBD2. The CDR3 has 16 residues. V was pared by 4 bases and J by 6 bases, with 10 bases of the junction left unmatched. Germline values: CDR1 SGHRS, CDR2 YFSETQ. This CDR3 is CASSPIVAGVAGELFF. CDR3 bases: TGCGCCAGCAGCCCCATCGTAGCGGGAGTAGCCGGGGAGCTGTTTTTT.

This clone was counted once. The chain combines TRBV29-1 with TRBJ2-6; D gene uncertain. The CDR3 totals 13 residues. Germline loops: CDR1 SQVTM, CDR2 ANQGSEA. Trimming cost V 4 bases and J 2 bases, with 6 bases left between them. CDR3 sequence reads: CSVGAAGANVLTF. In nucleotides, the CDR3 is TGCAGCGTTGGGGCGGCTGGGGCCAACGTCCTGACTTTC.

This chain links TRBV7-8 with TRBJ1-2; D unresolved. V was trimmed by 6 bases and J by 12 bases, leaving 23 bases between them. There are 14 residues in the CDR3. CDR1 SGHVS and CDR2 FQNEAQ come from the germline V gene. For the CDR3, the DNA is TGTGCCAGCAGTCTCGGTCCTACAACGATGGCTAACACCTTC. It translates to CASSLGPTTMANTF.

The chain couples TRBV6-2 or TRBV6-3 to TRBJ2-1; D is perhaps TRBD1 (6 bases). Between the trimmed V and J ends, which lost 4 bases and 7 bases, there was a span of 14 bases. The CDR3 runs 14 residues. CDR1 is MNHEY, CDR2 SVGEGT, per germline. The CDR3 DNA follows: TGTGCCAGCAGTTGGGCAGGGGTAGCGAATGAGCAGTTCTTC. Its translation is CASSWAGVANEQFF.

Written as DNA, the CDR3 is TGCAGCGTTGATAAGGGGGGGACTGAAGCTTTCTTT. It yields the protein CSVDKGGTEAFF. V gene TRBV29-1 combines with J gene TRBJ1-1; D possibly corresponds to TRBD1 (6 bases). With 3 bases removed from V and 5 bases from J, the gap between germline ends came to 10 bases. This CDR3 is built from 12 residues. In germline, CDR1 is SQVTM, CDR2 ANQGSEA.

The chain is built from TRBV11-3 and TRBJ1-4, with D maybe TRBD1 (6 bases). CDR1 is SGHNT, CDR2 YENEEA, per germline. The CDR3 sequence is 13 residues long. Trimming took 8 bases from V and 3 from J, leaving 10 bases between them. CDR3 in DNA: TGTGCCAGCCGTGCAGGGGCTAATGAAAAACTGTTTTTT. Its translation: CASRAGANEKLFF.

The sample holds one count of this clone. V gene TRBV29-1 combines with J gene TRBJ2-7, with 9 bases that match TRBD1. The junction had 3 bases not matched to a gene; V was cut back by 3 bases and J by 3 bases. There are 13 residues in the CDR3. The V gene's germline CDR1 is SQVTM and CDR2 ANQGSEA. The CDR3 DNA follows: TGCAGCGTTGAGGGACAGGGAATCTACGAGCAGTACTTC. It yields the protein CSVEGQGIYEQYF.